This T cell receptor beta chain is drawn from a study of T cells in Graves' hyperthyroidism and ophthalmopathy. This clonotype was observed many times. Germline values: CDR1 SGDLS, CDR2 YYNGEE. Trimming removed 4 bases at V and 6 bases at J, with 13 bases between. The CDR3 runs 13 residues. RNA transcripts gave rise to amplified TCR beta CDR3 regions. The primer set for the first-round RT-PCR of the TCR CDR3 was HTBI. TCRdb reprocessed the multiplex PCR reads with MiXCR, giving one entry per CDR3 protein. The table has 350,000 or so distinct CDR3 sequences, roughly 20% seen once; the top ten hold around 16%.

Material for sequencing was blood. This receptor was obtained from a woman in her forties with Graves' ophthalmopathy. The chain joins TRBV9 to TRBJ1-2, with D possibly matching TRBD1 (6 bases). CDR3 in amino acids: CASSSGGTHGYTF. The CDR3 region has the DNA TGTGCCAGCAGCTCGGGGGGCACTCATGGCTACACCTTC.